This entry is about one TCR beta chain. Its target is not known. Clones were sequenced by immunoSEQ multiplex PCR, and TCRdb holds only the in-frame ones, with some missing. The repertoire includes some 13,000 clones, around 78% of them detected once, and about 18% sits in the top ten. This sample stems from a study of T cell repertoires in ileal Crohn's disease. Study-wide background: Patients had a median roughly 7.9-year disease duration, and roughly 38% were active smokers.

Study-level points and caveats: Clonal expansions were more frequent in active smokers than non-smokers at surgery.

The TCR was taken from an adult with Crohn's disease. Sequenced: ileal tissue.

The CDR3 coding sequence is TGTGCCAGCAGTGAGCGGAAAAGCACAGATACGCAGTATTTT. Translated, it gives CASSERKSTDTQYF. The genes are TRBV25-1 and TRBJ2-3; D gene ambiguous. The CDR3 is 14 residues long. Trimming removed 3 bases from V and 0 bases from J, with 7 bases in between. The germline V gene has CDR1 MGHDK and CDR2 SYGVNS.